This T cell receptor (beta chain) was captured by sequencing in a study of OX40 agonist ivuxolimab in advanced cancers. Study information: Every patient in dose escalation had hepatocellular carcinoma, melanoma, renal cell or head and neck cancer.

The ends were cut back, 0 bases at V and 1 base at J, with 2 bases in the middle. Germline CDR1 reads KGHSH; CDR2 reads LQKENI. CDR3 length equals 13 residues. The table came from immunoSEQ multiplex PCR; TCRdb's copy has only in-frame clones and leaves some out. The sample includes approximately 84,000 clones, about 85% seen only once; the top ten take 0.8% to 1%. Concerning this clone: Other nucleotide sequences in the sample specify the same CDR3.

The starting material was CD4+ or CD8+ T cells sorted from blood, obtained in a trial of the OX40 agonist ivuxolimab. The chain has TRBV18 and TRBJ2-3; D gene ambiguous. This clonotype originated in an adult with an advanced solid tumor such as melanoma, head and neck, liver or kidney cancer. Written as DNA, the CDR3 is TGTGCCAGCTCACCACCCGGCACAGATACGCAGTATTTT. Protein sequence: CASSPPGTDTQYF.